This T cell receptor (beta chain) came from a study of blood T cell repertoires in COVID-19. Sequenced by immunoSEQ multiplex PCR; TCRdb stores in-frame clones only, minus some. The sample records 220,000 or so clones, roughly four fifths being singletons. The V end was cut by 1 base, the J end by 10 bases, with 14 bases between. Germline V gives CDR1 LNHDA, CDR2 SQIVND (reference sequence). This CDR3 has 15 amino acids. Membership in each cohort depended on participant-reported clinical history. Cohort 3 recovered donors had two negative PCRs, clearance, or symptom resolution. The source is a woman aged 60-75 years who had recovered from COVID-19. The chain carries TRBV19 and TRBJ1-6; D may be TRBD1 (5 bases). The sequenced material came from PBMCs or T cells enriched from blood (not recorded which). CDR3 sequence: CASSIAGRDGSPLHF. As DNA, the CDR3 is TGTGCCAGTAGTATAGCGGGCAGGGATGGCTCACCCCTCCACTTT.